Shown below are 12 T cell receptor beta chains from a single sample sequenced in a study of blood T cell repertoires in COVID-19. Sequencing was performed with immunoSEQ multiplex PCR; in TCRdb, only in-frame clones are kept and a portion is missing. The table shows 150,000 to 160,000 clones, with 84% occurring only once. Material: peripheral blood. The receptors originated from a woman between 45 and 60 years old with acute or convalescent COVID-19.

The gene calls are TRBV7-3 and TRBJ1-5; a possible D gene is TRBD1 (6 bases). The CDR3 contains 18 residues. Deletions cut 2 bases from V and 0 bases from J, with 17 bases between. The germline CDR1 and CDR2 sequences are SGHTA and FQGTGA. CDR3 coding DNA: TGTGCCAGCAGCTTAGGGGTGTCGGGACACTATAGCAATCAGCCCCAGCATTTT. Translated, it gives CASSLGVSGHYSNQPQHF.

The V and J genes are TRBV18 and TRBJ2-3, with 8 bases identical to TRBD2. Germline-derived CDR1 and CDR2 are KGHSH and LQKENI. The CDR3 has 14 residues. V lost 6 bases, J lost 0 bases, and 2 bases stayed unmatched. CDR3 region: CASSRGGSTDTQYF. The CDR3 DNA is TGTGCCAGCTCCCGGGGGGGTAGCACAGATACGCAGTATTTT.

The chain carries TRBV3-1 (or the pseudogene TRBV3-2) and TRBJ2-3; possible D gene TRBD2, 5 bases. The CDR3 consists of 15 residues. CDR1 is LGHDT and CDR2 is YNNKEL in the germline V gene (reference sequence). Deletions cut 2 bases from V and 0 bases from J, with 9 bases between. This CDR3 reads CASSQRESSTDTQYF. CDR3 DNA: TGTGCCAGCAGCCAACGGGAATCTAGCACAGATACGCAGTATTTT.

V usage is TRBV11-2 and J usage is TRBJ2-5; possibly TRBD1 for D (5 bases). This CDR3 region has 14 residues. The germline gives CDR1 SGHAT, CDR2 FQNNGV. Trimming shortened V by 1 base and J by 5 bases, and 11 bases separated the two germline ends. The CDR3 DNA sequence: TGTGCCAGCAGCTTAGGCAGTAACAGGGAGACCCAGTACTTC. Its protein is CASSLGSNRETQYF.

V and J are TRBV6-5 and TRBJ1-6, with D unresolved. The germline V gene encodes CDR1 MNHEY and CDR2 SVGAGI. This CDR3 has 12 amino acids. The V end was cut by 6 bases, the J end by 11 bases, with 11 bases between. The CDR3 sequence is CASRGPFPPLHF. CDR3 nucleotide sequence: TGTGCCAGCAGGGGCCCATTTCCACCCCTCCACTTT.

The chain is built from TRBV7-9 and TRBJ2-7; the match to TRBD2 covers 7 bases. The germline V gene encodes CDR1 SEHNR and CDR2 FQNEAQ (reference sequence). Trimming cost V 3 bases and J 1 base; bases outside gene matches: 3. The CDR3 has 14 residues. The CDR3 nucleotides read TGTGCCAGCAGCTTCGACGGGAGGTCCTACGAGCAGTACTTC. The encoded protein is CASSFDGRSYEQYF.

The rearrangement links TRBV19 to TRBJ1-2, with D uncertain. Between the trimmed V and J ends, which lost 7 bases and 5 bases, there was a span of 20 bases. The CDR3 length is 15 residues. The V gene's germline CDR1 is LNHDA and CDR2 SQIVND (reference sequence). CDR3 nucleotides: TGTGCCAGTAAAACGCGGGCAGGAGGCACTTATGGCTACACCTTC. Amino acid sequence: CASKTRAGGTYGYTF.

The CDR3 region is CATSRDIPPRGANTEAFF. The CDR3 DNA follows: TGTGCCACCAGCAGAGATATCCCTCCGCGGGGGGCGAACACTGAAGCTTTCTTT. J is TRBJ1-1 and V is TRBV15, with TRBD1 as a possible D gene (6 bases). V was trimmed by 0 bases and J by 1 base, leaving 18 bases between them. The CDR3 consists of 18 residues. The germline gives CDR1 LNHNV, CDR2 YYDKDF (reference sequence).

The J gene is TRBJ1-1, the V gene TRBV6-5; D might be TRBD1 (6 bases). V shed 2 bases and J shed 5 bases, with 12 bases lying between them. The length of the CDR3 is 14 residues. Germline V gives CDR1 MNHEY, CDR2 SVGAGI. The CDR3: CASSYTTGKTEAFF. For the CDR3, the DNA is TGTGCCAGCAGTTACACCACAGGGAAGACTGAAGCTTTCTTT.

V and J are TRBV6-2 or TRBV6-3 and TRBJ2-1; 10 bases line up with TRBD2. This CDR3 spans 17 amino acids. Germline loops: CDR1 MNHEY, CDR2 SVGEGT. The trim removed 0 bases at V and 5 bases at J, leaving 7 bases unmatched. The CDR3 DNA is TGTGCCAGCAGTTACTCCCTCGGTAGCGGGGGGCACAATGAGCAGTTCTTC. The encoded protein is CASSYSLGSGGHNEQFF.

The rearrangement joins TRBV6-6 to TRBJ1-4; TRBD1 matches at 7 bases. The V segment lost 6 bases and the J segment 4 bases; nucleotides outside the gene matches: 8. The CDR3 is 15 amino acids. Germline CDR1 is MNHNY and CDR2 is SVGAGI (reference sequence). The CDR3 DNA reads TGTGCCAGCAGGCCAAGTTCAGGGGGTAATGAAAAACTGTTTTTT. This translates into CASRPSSGGNEKLFF.

The rearrangement joins TRBV18 to TRBJ2-5, with D possibly being TRBD2 (5 bases). The V end lost 3 bases, the J end lost 3 bases, and 14 bases lay between the germline ends. This CDR3 spans 15 amino acids. Looked up from germline, CDR1 is KGHSH and CDR2 is LQKENI. The CDR3 loop is CASSPRVGNEETQYF. CDR3 in DNA: TGTGCCAGCTCACCTCGGGTCGGGAACGAAGAGACCCAGTACTTC.